This T cell receptor beta chain was sequenced during a study of graft-versus-host responses after intestinal transplantation. V trimming: 6 bases; J trimming: 2 bases; junction bases outside the gene matches: 6. Looked up from germline, CDR1 is WSHSY and CDR2 is SAAADI. There are 14 residues in the CDR3. Sequenced by immunoSEQ multiplex PCR; TCRdb stores in-frame clones only, minus some. The sample contains some 77,000 clones, around 92% of which appear only once. The sequence came from a human patient who received an intestinal transplant, so some T cells may come from the graft donor. The chain is built from TRBV10-2 and TRBJ1-1, with 7 bases fitting TRBD1. The input for sequencing was PBMCs, taken 98 days after intestinal transplantation. This CDR3 is CASSPTGANTEAFF. Here the CDR3 DNA reads TGCGCCAGCAGCCCTACAGGGGCAAACACTGAAGCTTTCTTT.